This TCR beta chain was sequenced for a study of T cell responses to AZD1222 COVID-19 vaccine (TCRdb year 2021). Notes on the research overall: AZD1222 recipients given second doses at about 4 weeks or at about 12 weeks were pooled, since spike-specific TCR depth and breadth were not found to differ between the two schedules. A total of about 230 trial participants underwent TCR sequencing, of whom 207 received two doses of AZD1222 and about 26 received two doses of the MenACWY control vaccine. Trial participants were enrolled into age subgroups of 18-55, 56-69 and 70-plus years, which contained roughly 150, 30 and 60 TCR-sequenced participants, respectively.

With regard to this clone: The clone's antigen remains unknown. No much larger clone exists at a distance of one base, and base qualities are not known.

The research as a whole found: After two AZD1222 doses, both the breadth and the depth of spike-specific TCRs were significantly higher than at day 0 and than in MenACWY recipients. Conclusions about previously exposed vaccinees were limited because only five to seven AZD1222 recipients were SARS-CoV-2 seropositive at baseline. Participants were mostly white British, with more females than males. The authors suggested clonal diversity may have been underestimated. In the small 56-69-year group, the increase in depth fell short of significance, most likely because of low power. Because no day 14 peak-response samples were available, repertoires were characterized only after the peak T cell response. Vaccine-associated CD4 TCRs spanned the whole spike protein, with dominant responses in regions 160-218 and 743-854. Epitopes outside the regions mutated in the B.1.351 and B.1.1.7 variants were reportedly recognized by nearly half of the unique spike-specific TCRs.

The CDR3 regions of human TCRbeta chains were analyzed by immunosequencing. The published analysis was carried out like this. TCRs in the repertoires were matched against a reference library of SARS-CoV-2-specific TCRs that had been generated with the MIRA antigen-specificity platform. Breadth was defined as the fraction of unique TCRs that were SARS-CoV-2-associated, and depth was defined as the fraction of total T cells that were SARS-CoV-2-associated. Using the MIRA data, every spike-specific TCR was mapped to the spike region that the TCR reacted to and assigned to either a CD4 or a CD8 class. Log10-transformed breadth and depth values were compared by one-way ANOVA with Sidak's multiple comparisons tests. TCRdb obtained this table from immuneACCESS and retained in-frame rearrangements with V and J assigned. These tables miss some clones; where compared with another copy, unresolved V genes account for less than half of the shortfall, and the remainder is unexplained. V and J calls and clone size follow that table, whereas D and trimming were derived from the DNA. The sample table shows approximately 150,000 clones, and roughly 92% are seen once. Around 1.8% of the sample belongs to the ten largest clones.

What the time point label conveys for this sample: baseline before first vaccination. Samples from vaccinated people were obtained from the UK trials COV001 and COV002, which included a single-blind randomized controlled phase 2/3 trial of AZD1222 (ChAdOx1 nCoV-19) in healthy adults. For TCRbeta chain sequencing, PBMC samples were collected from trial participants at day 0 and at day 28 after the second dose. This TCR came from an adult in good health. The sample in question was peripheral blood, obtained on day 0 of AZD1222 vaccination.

The DNA reads TGTGCCAGCAGCTTCTCCCCCTACGAGCAGTACTTC. It specifies CASSFSPYEQYF. The rearrangement joined TRBV11-2 to TRBJ2-7, with the D gene too uncertain to name. V and J are truncated by 3 bases and 2 bases respectively, leaving an intervening sequence of 5 bases. The CDR3 has 12 amino acids, counting the end cysteine and phenylalanine. Here the CDR3 DNA is all that survives: 36 bases in frame from base 1. The CDR1 and CDR2 encoded by the germline V gene are SGHAT and FQNNGV. Reference TRBV11-2 and TRBJ2-7 genes cover what lies past the CDR3, so the full variable domain is EAGVAQSPRYKIIEKRQSVAFWCNPISGHATLYWYQQILGQGPKLLIQFQNNGVVDDSQLPKDRFSAERLKGVDSTLKIQPAKLEDSAVYLCASSFSPYEQYFGPGTRLTVT.